These 10 T cell receptor beta chains were sequenced from one sample in a study of response to subunit inactivated influenza vaccine. Each CDR3 protein gets one entry after TCRdb re-called the RT-PCR reads with MiXCR. Counted here are roughly 700,000 distinct CDR3 sequences, approximately 15% occurring once; the ten biggest clones make up roughly 6.4%. Sequenced material: PBMCs from blood, taken less than 15 days before vaccination. The receptor source for this set is a man aged 45-65 years who received an inactivated influenza vaccine.

The CDR3 loop is CASSATSGSLWDEQFF. DNA of the CDR3: TGTGCCAGCAGTGCGACTAGCGGGAGCCTCTGGGATGAGCAGTTCTTC. The J gene is TRBJ2-1, the V gene TRBV12-3 or TRBV12-4; TRBD2 matches 12 bases. The CDR3 totals 16 residues. V gave up 5 bases and J gave up 8 bases; unmatched junction bases: 10.

This clonotype was counted a few times. The rearrangement links TRBV28 to TRBJ2-7, with D unresolved. This CDR3 has 17 residues. Germline loops: CDR1 MDHEN, CDR2 SYDVKM. Between the trimmed V and J ends, which lost 2 bases and 1 base, there was a span of 18 bases. In DNA, the CDR3 is TGTGCCAGCAGTTTACCTCGGGCAGGTACCCTTTCCTACGAGCAGTACTTC. This gives the protein CASSLPRAGTLSYEQYF.

This clonotype was detected only a few times. The V and J genes are TRBV28 and TRBJ2-3, with TRBD2 matching over 8 bases. Unmatched junction bases numbered 10, after V lost 6 bases and J lost 2 bases. The germline CDR1 and CDR2 sequences are MDHEN and SYDVKM. The CDR3 loop spans 16 amino acids. DNA for the CDR3: TGTGCCAGCAGGTTAAGAACTAGCGGTTTCACAGATACGCAGTATTTT. It specifies CASRLRTSGFTDTQYF.

In its sample, this clonotype was seen a few times. The rearrangement uses TRBV7-8 and TRBJ1-3, with D possibly TRBD1 on 5 matching bases. This CDR3 is 15 amino acids long. Trimming cost V 5 bases and J 2 bases, with 13 bases left between them. In germline, CDR1 is SGHVS, CDR2 FQNEAQ. CDR3 nucleotides: TGTGCCAGCAGCACCCGGACATTTACTGGAAACACCATATATTTT. Its translation is CASSTRTFTGNTIYF.

The chain couples TRBV4-2 to TRBJ2-5; 10 bases match TRBD2. V shed 6 bases and J 2 bases; nucleotides not matched to a gene: 3. Per the germline V gene, CDR1 is LGHNA and CDR2 is YNFKEQ. The CDR3 has 14 amino acids. The DNA for the CDR3 is TGTGCCAGCAGATCGACTAGCGGGCAAGAGACCCAGTACTTC. This codes for CASRSTSGQETQYF.

Only a few counts were recorded for this clonotype. This rearrangement joins TRBV14 to TRBJ2-7; 8 bases are a match to TRBD1. V shed 2 bases, J shed 5 bases, and the junction held 5 bases outside the gene matches. Germline-derived CDR1 and CDR2 are SGHDN and FVKESK. The CDR3 runs to 14 residues. Written as DNA, the CDR3 is TGTGCCAGCAGCCAAAGGGACAGGAGGCACGAGCAGTACTTC. It yields the protein CASSQRDRRHEQYF. Full variable domain (missing parts from reference TRBV14 and TRBJ2-7): EAGVTQFPSHSVIEKGQTVTLRCDPISGHDNLYWYRRVMGKEIKFLLHFVKESKQDESGMPNNRFLAERTGGTYSTLKVQPAELEDSGVYFCASSQRDRRHEQYFGPGTRLTVT.

The J gene is TRBJ2-3, the V gene TRBV7-2; D might be TRBD2 (6 bases). V was clipped by 5 bases and J by 0 bases, with 15 bases between them. The CDR3 consists of 16 residues. Germline V gene lookup returns CDR1 SGHTA and CDR2 FQGNSA. The chain's CDR3 is CASSPRRRESTDTQYF. The CDR3 nucleotides are TGTGCCAGCAGCCCCCGACGGAGGGAAAGCACAGATACGCAGTATTTT.

In its sample, this clonotype was seen many times. The chain carries TRBV7-3 and TRBJ1-6; D is undetermined. This CDR3 has 16 residues. Germline CDR1 SGHTA, CDR2 FQGTGA. The V end lost 1 base, the J end lost 2 bases, and 9 bases lay between the germline ends. The CDR3 DNA sequence: TGTGCCAGCAGCTTAAACAGCCGGACCTATAATTCACCCCTCCACTTT. This sequence encodes CASSLNSRTYNSPLHF.

This clonotype was picked up one time. V gene TRBV5-1 combines with J gene TRBJ2-1, with D unclear. The V gene's germline CDR1 is SGHRS and CDR2 YFSETQ. Deletions cut 2 bases from V and 12 bases from J, with 15 bases between. CDR3 length equals 13 residues. CDR3 residues: CASSFDTGGVQFF. CDR3 nucleotide sequence: TGCGCCAGCAGCTTCGACACGGGCGGCGTGCAGTTCTTC.

A few counts support this clonotype. The chain's CDR3 is CASSLDGGGGETQYF. The DNA for the CDR3 is TGTGCCAGCAGCTTGGATGGCGGGGGGGGAGAGACCCAGTACTTC. This chain links TRBV5-6 with TRBJ2-5; 9 nucleotides agree with TRBD2. With V trimmed by 0 bases and J by 4 bases, 4 bases remained unmatched. The CDR3 is 15 amino acids. Germline V CDR1 and CDR2: SGHDT, YYEEEE. The full variable domain, in which reference TRBV5-6 and TRBJ2-5 provide the parts outside the CDR3, is DAGVTQSPTHLIKTRGQQVTLRCSPKSGHDTVSWYQQALGQGPQFIFQYYEEEERQRGNFPDRFSGHQFPNYSSELNVNALLLGDSALYLCASSLDGGGGETQYFGPGTRLLVL.